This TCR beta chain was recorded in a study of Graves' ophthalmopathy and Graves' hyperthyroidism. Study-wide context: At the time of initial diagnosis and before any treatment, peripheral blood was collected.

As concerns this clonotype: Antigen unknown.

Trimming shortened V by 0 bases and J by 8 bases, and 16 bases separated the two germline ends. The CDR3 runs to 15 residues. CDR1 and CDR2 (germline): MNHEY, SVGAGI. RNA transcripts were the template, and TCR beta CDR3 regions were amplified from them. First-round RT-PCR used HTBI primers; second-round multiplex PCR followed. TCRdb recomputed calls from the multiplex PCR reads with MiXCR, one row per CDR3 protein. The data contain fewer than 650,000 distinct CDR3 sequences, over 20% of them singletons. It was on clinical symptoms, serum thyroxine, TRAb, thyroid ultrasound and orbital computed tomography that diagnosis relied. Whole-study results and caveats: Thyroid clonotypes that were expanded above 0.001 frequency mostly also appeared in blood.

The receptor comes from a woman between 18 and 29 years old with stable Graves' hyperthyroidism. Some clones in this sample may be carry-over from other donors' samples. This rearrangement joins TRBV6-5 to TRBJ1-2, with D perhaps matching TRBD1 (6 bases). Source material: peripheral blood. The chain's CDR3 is CASSYSGGRVGGYTF. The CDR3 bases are TGTGCCAGCAGTTACTCGGGGGGCAGGGTGGGAGGCTACACCTTC.